The sequence of this TCR beta chain was determined in a study of long-term antiretroviral therapy in people with HIV. Running of the v3.0 immunoSEQ assay took place at survey level. Only in-frame clones appear in the TCRdb table, and some are missing; sequencing was by immunoSEQ multiplex PCR. The sample records 30,000 to 40,000 clones, about 74% being singletons. The CDR3 is 15 residues long. The ends were cut back, 5 bases at V and 0 bases at J, with 15 bases in the middle. Per the germline V gene, CDR1 is SGHNT and CDR2 is YYREEE (reference sequence). Source: unsorted PBMCs, taken 2 years after starting antiretroviral therapy. The TCR originated in a woman aged 45-65 years with HIV. The chain is built from TRBV5-4 and TRBJ2-7; possibly TRBD1 for D (5 bases). The chain's CDR3 is CASSQDIPSSYEQYF. The CDR3 region has the DNA TGTGCCAGCAGTCAGGACATTCCGAGCTCCTACGAGCAGTACTTC.